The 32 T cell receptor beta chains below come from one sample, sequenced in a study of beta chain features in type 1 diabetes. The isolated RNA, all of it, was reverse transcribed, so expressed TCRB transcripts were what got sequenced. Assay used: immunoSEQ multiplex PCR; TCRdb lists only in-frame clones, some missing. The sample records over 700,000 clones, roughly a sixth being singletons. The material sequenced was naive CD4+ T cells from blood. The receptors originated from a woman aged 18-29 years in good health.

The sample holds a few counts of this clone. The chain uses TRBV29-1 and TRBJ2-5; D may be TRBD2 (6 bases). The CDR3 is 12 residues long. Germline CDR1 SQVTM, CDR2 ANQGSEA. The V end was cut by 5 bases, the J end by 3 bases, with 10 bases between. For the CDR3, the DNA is TGCAGCGTTTACGGGGGAGAAGAGACCCAGTACTTC. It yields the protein CSVYGGEETQYF. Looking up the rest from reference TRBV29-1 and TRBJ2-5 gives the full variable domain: SAVISQKPSRDICQRGTSLTIQCQVDSQVTMMFWYRQQPGQSLTLIATANQGSEATYESGFVIDKFPISRPNLTFSTLTVSNMSPEDSSIYLCSVYGGEETQYFGPGTRLLVL.

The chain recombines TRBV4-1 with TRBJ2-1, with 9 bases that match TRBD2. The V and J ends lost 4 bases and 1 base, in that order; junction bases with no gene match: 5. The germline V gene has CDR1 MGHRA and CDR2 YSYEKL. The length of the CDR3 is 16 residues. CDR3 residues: CASSRYTSGSYNEQFF. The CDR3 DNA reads TGCGCCAGCAGCCGTTATACTAGCGGGTCCTACAATGAGCAGTTCTTC.

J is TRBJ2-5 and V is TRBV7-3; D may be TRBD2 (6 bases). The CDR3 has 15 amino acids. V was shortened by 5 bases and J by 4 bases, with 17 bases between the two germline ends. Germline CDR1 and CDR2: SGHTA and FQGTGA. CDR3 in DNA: TGTGCCAGCAGCCATCGTGGGAGGTCGGGAGAGACCCAGTACTTC. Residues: CASSHRGRSGETQYF. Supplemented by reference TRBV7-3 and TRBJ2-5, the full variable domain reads GAGVSQTPSNKVTEKGKYVELRCDPISGHTALYWYRQSLGQGPEFLIYFQGTGAADDSGLPNDRFFAVRPEGSVSTLKIQRTERGDSAVYLCASSHRGRSGETQYFGPGTRLLVL.

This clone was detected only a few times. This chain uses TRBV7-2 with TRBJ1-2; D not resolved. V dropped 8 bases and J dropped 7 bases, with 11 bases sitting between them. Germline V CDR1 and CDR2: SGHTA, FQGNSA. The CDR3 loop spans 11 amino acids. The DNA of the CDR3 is TGTGCCAGCGGACCTCTTAGTGGCTACACCTTC. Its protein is CASGPLSGYTF.

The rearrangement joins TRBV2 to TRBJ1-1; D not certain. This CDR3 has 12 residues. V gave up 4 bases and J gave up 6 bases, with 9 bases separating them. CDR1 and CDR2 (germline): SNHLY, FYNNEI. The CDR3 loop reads CASSGLTAEAFF. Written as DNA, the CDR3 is TGTGCCAGCAGTGGCCTAACGGCTGAAGCTTTCTTT.

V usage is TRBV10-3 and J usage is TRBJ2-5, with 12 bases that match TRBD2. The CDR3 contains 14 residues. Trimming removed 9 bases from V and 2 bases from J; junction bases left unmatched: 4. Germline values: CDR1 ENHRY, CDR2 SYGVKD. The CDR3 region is CAIGLAGSQETQYF. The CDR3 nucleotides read TGTGCCATAGGACTAGCGGGATCTCAAGAGACCCAGTACTTC.

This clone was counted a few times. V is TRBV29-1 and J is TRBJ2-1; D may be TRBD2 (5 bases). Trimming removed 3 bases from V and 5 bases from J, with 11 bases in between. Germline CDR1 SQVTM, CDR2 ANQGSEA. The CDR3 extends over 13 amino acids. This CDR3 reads CSVERVVDNEQFF. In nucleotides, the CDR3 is TGCAGCGTTGAGCGGGTGGTAGACAATGAGCAGTTCTTC.

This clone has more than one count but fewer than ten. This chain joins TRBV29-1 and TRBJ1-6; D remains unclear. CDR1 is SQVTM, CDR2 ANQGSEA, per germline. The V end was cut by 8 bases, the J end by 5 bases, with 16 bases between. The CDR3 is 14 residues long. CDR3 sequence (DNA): TGCAGCCCTCTTGGATCCTGGCATAATTCACCCCTCCACTTT. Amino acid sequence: CSPLGSWHNSPLHF.

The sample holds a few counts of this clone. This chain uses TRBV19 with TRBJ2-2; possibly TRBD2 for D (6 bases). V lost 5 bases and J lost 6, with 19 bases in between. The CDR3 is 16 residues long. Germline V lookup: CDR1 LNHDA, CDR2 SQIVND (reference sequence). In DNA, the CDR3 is TGTGCCAGTAGTCGACCCGGGGGAAGGGTAGCCGGGGAGCTGTTTTTT. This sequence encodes CASSRPGGRVAGELFF.

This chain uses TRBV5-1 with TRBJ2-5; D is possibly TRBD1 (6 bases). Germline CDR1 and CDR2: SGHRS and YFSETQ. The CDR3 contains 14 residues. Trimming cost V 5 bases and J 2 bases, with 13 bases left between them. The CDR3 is CASSWGLDQETQYF. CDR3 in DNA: TGCGCCAGCAGTTGGGGGCTAGATCAAGAGACCCAGTACTTC.

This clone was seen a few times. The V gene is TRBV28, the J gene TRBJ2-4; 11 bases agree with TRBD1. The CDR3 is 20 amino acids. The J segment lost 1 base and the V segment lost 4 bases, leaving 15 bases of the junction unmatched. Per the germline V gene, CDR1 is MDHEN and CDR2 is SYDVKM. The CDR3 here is CASSYSIGGQGDGAKNIQYF. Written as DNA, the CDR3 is TGTGCCAGCAGTTACTCCATAGGGGGACAGGGGGACGGGGCCAAAAACATTCAGTACTTC.

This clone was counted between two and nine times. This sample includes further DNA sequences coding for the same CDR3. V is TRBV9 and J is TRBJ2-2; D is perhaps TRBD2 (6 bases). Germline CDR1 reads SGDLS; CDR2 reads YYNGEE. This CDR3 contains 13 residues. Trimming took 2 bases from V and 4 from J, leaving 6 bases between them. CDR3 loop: CASSVSGTGELFF. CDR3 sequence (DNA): TGTGCCAGCAGCGTTAGCGGCACCGGGGAGCTGTTTTTT.

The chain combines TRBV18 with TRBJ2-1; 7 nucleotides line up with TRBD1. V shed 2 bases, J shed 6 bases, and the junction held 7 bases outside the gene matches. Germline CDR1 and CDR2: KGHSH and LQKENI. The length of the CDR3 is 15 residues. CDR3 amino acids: CASSPSRGYINEQFF. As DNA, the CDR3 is TGTGCCAGCTCACCAAGCAGGGGGTACATCAATGAGCAGTTCTTC.

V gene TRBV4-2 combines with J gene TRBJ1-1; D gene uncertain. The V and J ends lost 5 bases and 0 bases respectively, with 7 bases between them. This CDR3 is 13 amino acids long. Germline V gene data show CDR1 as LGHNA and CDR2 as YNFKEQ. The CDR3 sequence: CASSLAVNTEAFF. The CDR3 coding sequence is TGTGCCAGCAGCTTGGCAGTGAACACTGAAGCTTTCTTT.

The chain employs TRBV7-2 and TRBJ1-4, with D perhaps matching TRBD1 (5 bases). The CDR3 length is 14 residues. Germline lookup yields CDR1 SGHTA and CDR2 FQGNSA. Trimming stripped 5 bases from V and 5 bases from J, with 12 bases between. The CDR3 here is CASSPNGGNEKLFF. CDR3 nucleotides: TGTGCCAGCAGCCCAAATGGGGGAAATGAAAAACTGTTTTTT.

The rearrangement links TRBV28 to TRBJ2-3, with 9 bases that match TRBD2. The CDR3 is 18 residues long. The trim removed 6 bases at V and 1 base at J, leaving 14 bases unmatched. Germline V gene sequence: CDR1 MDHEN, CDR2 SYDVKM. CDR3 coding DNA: TGTGCCAGCAGCCCCTGGGCGGGAGGGCCCTCGGGCACAGATACGCAGTATTTT. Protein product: CASSPWAGGPSGTDTQYF. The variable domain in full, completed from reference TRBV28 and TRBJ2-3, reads DVKVTQSSRYLVKRTGEKVFLECVQDMDHENMFWYRQDPGLGLRLIYFSYDVKMKEKGDIPEGYSVSREKKERFSLILESASTNQTSMYLCASSPWAGGPSGTDTQYFGPGTRLTVL.

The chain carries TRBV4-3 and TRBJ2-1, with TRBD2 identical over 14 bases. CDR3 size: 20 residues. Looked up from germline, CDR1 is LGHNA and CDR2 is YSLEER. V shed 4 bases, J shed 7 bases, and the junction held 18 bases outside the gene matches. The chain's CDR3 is CASSLGGLAGAYNRRNEQFF. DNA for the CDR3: TGCGCCAGCAGCCTTGGGGGACTAGCGGGAGCCTATAACCGGCGAAATGAGCAGTTCTTC.

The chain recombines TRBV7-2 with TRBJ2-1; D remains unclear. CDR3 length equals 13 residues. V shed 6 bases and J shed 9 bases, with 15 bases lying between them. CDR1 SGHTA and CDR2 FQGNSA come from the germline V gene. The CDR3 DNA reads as TGTGCCAGCAGATTCGACATTTACGGTGAGCAGTTCTTC. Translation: CASRFDIYGEQFF.

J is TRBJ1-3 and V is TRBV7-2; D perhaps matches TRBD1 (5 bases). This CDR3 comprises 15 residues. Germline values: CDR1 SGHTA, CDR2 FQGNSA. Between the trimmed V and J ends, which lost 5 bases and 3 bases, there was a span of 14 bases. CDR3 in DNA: TGTGCCAGCAGCCTGACAGTCGCGGGTGGAAACACCATATATTTT. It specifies CASSLTVAGGNTIYF. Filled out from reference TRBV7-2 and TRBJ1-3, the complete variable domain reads GAGVSQSPSNKVTEKGKDVELRCDPISGHTALYWYRQSLGQGLEFLIYFQGNSAPDKSGLPSDRFSAERTGGSVSTLTIQRTQQEDSAVYLCASSLTVAGGNTIYFGEGSWLTVV.

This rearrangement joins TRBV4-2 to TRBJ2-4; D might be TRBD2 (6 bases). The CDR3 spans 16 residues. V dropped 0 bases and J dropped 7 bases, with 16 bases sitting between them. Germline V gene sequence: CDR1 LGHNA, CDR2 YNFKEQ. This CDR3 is CASSQETSGWGNIQYF. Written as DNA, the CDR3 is TGTGCCAGCAGCCAAGAGACGAGCGGGTGGGGGAACATTCAGTACTTC.

The CDR3 spells CASSDPGHGYEQYF. Written as DNA, the CDR3 is TGTGCCAGCAGTGACCCGGGACACGGCTACGAGCAGTACTTC. The V gene is TRBV28, the J gene TRBJ2-7, with D possibly being TRBD1 (6 bases). With 5 bases removed from V and 3 bases from J, the gap between germline ends came to 14 bases. The CDR3 runs to 14 residues. Germline V gene sequence: CDR1 MDHEN, CDR2 SYDVKM.

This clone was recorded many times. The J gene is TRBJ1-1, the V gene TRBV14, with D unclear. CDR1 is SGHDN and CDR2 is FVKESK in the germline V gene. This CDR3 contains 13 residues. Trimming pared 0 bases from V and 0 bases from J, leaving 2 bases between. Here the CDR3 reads CASSQDLNTEAFF. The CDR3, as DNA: TGTGCCAGCAGCCAAGATTTGAACACTGAAGCTTTCTTT. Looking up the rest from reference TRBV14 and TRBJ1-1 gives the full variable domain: EAGVTQFPSHSVIEKGQTVTLRCDPISGHDNLYWYRRVMGKEIKFLLHFVKESKQDESGMPNNRFLAERTGGTYSTLKVQPAELEDSGVYFCASSQDLNTEAFFGQGTRLTVV.

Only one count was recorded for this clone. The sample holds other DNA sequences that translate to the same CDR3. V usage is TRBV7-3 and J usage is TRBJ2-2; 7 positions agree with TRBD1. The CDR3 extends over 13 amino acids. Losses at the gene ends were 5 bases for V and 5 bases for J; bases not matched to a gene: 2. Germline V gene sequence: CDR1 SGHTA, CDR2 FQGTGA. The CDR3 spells CASSRQGTGELFF. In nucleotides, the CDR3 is TGTGCCAGCAGCCGACAGGGAACCGGGGAGCTGTTTTTT.

CDR3 region: CASSLNHYSEAFF. The CDR3, as DNA: TGTGCCAGCAGTTTAAATCATTATTCTGAAGCTTTCTTT. The chain uses TRBV27 and TRBJ1-1; D is unresolved. V was trimmed by 2 bases and J by 6 bases, leaving 10 bases between them. CDR1 and CDR2 from the germline V gene are MNHEY and SMNVEV (reference sequence). CDR3 length: 13 amino acids.

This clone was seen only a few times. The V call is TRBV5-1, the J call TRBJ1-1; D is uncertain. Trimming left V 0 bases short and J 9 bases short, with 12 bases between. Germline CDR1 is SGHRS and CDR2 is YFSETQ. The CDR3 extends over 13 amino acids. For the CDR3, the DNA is TGCGCCAGCAGCTTGGGGGTCGGGGTACAAGCTTTCTTT. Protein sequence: CASSLGVGVQAFF.

The CDR3 region has the DNA TGTGCCAGCAGCCCGACAGGGCGGACTAGCACTGAAGCTTTCTTT. Translation gives CASSPTGRTSTEAFF. The chain employs TRBV11-2 and TRBJ1-1; TRBD1 matches at 7 bases. Trimming removed 5 bases from V and 4 bases from J; junction bases left unmatched: 10. Per the germline V gene, CDR1 is SGHAT and CDR2 is FQNNGV. CDR3 size: 15 residues.

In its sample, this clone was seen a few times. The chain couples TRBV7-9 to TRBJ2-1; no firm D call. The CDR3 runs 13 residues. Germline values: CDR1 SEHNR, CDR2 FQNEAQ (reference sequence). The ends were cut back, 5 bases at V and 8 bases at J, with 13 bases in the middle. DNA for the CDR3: TGTGCCAGCAGCGCAGAAAACGTCCATGAGCAGTTCTTC. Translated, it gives CASSAENVHEQFF.

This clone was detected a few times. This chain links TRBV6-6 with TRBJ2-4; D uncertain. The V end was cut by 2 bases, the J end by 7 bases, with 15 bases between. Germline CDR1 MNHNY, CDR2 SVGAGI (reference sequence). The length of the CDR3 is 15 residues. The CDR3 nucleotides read TGTGCCAGCAGTTACGCCATCCTACCTGGGAACATTCAGTACTTC. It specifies CASSYAILPGNIQYF.

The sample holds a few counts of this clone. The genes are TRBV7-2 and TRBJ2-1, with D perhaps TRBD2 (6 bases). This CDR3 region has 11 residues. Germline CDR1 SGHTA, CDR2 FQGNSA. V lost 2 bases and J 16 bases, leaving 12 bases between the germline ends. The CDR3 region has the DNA TGTGCCAGCAGCTTAACGACTAGAAAATTCTTC. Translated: CASSLTTRKFF.

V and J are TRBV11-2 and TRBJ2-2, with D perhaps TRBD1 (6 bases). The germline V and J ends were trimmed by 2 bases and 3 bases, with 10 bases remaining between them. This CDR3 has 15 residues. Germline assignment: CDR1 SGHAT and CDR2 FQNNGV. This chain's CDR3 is CASSLRQAHTGELFF. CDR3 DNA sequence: TGTGCCAGCAGCTTAAGACAGGCCCACACCGGGGAGCTGTTTTTT. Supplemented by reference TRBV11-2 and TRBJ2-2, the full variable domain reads EAGVAQSPRYKIIEKRQSVAFWCNPISGHATLYWYQQILGQGPKLLIQFQNNGVVDDSQLPKDRFSAERLKGVDSTLKIQPAKLEDSAVYLCASSLRQAHTGELFFGEGSRLTVL.

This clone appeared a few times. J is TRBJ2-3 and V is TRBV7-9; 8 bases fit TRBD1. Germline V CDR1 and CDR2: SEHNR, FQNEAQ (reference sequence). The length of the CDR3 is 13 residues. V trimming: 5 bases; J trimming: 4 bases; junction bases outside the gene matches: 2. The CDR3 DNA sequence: TGTGCCAGCAGCGAGGACAGGGCAGATACGCAGTATTTT. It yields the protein CASSEDRADTQYF.

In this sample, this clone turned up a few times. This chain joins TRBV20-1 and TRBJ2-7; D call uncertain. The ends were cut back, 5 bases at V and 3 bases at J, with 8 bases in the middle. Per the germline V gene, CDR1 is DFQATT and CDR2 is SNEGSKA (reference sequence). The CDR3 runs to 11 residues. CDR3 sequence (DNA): TGCAGTGCTCCCTTCGACTACGAGCAGTACTTC. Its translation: CSAPFDYEQYF.